The sequence of this T cell receptor beta chain was determined in a study of blood T cell repertoires in COVID-19. Study-wide background: Sample material is recorded as cDNA or gDNA derived from T cells, B-cell-depleted T cells, or PBMCs.

There are a few counts of this clone. J lost 4 bases, V lost 6 bases, and 8 bases had no gene match. CDR3 length: 15 amino acids. Germline V lookup: CDR1 LNHDA, CDR2 SQIVND (reference sequence). The authors' processing: Estimation of nucleated cell counts relied on the amplification of reference gene primers. Here immunoSEQ multiplex PCR was the method, and the copy in TCRdb shows in-frame clones only, minus some. V and J calls and clone size are copied from that table; D and trimming were computed from the DNA. The sample lists 250,000 to 300,000 clones, about 89% occurring once. The rearrangement joins TRBV19 to TRBJ1-2, with 10 bases aligning to TRBD1. This receptor was identified in a man aged 40-55 years with acute or convalescent COVID-19. Sequencing was done on a sample of peripheral blood. The CDR3 sequence is CASSYGQGVFYGYTF. The DNA for the CDR3 is TGTGCCAGTAGCTACGGACAGGGGGTATTCTATGGCTACACCTTC.